Listed here are 25 T cell receptor beta chains from one sample, sequenced in a study of T cell responses to AZD1222 COVID-19 vaccine (dated by TCRdb to the early 2020s). The time point label, read with the paper, signifies: baseline before first vaccination. Library construction relied on the immunoSEQ multiplex PCR assay. TCRdb stores this immuneACCESS table with in-frame sequences only. Part of the clones is absent; in the studies checked, under half of the shortfall reflects unresolved V genes, and no reason is known for the rest. The sample table lists about 140,000 clones, over 90% of them with a count of one. The ten largest clones capture 1.5% to 2% of the sample. The sequencing here drew on peripheral blood, taken on day 0 of AZD1222 vaccination. These receptors came from an adult in good health.

The chain uses TRBV4-1 and TRBJ2-1; 15 bases map to TRBD2. The CDR3 covers 15 residues. Unmatched junction bases numbered 6, after V lost 1 base and J lost 14 bases. Germline V gene lookup returns CDR1 MGHRA and CDR2 YSYEKL. The CDR3 region is CASSQAGLAGGQKFF. DNA of the CDR3: TGCGCCAGCAGCCAAGCAGGACTAGCGGGAGGGCAAAAGTTCTTC.

The rearrangement joins TRBV9 to TRBJ1-6; D is possibly TRBD1 (6 bases). Trimming shortened V by 2 bases and J by 5 bases, and 11 bases separated the two germline ends. Germline CDR1 and CDR2: SGDLS and YYNGEE. The CDR3 spans 15 residues. CDR3 in amino acids: CASSVAGGDNSPLHF. DNA for the CDR3: TGTGCCAGCAGCGTGGCCGGGGGCGATAATTCACCCCTCCACTTT. The whole variable domain, filled in from reference TRBV9 and TRBJ1-6, reads DSGVTQTPKHLITATGQRVTLRCSPRSGDLSVYWYQQSLDQGLQFLIQYYNGEERAKGNILERFSAQQFPDLHSELNLSSLELGDSALYFCASSVAGGDNSPLHFGNGTRLTVT.

The chain carries TRBV6-6 and TRBJ1-5; 7 bases fit TRBD1. CDR1 and CDR2 from the germline V gene are MNHNY and SVGAGI (reference sequence). CDR3 length equals 15 residues. The V gene end was trimmed by 6 bases and the J gene end by 4 bases; junction bases not matched to a gene: 9. CDR3 coding DNA: TGTGCCAGCAGCACCGGCTCAGGGGGGAATCAGCCCCAGCATTTT. Its translation is CASSTGSGGNQPQHF.

The V gene is TRBV2, the J gene TRBJ1-5; 8 bases fit TRBD1. The CDR3 has 16 residues. With 5 bases clipped from V and 2 bases from J, the junction kept 8 bases outside the gene matches. The germline V gene encodes CDR1 SNHLY and CDR2 FYNNEI. CDR3 sequence: CASSPWRGQGNQPQHF. In DNA form, the CDR3 reads TGTGCCAGCAGTCCCTGGAGGGGACAGGGCAATCAGCCCCAGCATTTT.

The rearrangement links TRBV5-1 to TRBJ2-3; D might be TRBD1 (5 bases). CDR3 length equals 13 residues. Per the germline V gene, CDR1 is SGHRS and CDR2 is YFSETQ. V was shortened by 0 bases and J by 4 bases, with 6 bases between the two germline ends. The CDR3 reads CASSLGRADTQYF. Here the CDR3 DNA reads TGCGCCAGCAGCTTGGGCAGGGCAGATACGCAGTATTTT.

This clone was counted only a few times. This chain connects TRBV19 to TRBJ2-1; D unclear. The germline V gene has CDR1 LNHDA and CDR2 SQIVND (reference sequence). V was shortened by 6 bases and J by 5 bases, with 8 bases between the two germline ends. The CDR3 has 12 residues. For the CDR3, the DNA is TGTGCCAGTAGCGCTGAGGACAATGAGCAGTTCTTC. Its translation: CASSAEDNEQFF.

The CDR3 DNA reads as TGTGCCAGCAGTAACCGGGACAGCCTTGAAGCTTTCTTT. Its translation: CASSNRDSLEAFF. The J gene is TRBJ1-1, the V gene TRBV6-6, with TRBD1 identical over 7 bases. The J segment lost 7 bases and the V segment lost 5 bases, leaving 7 bases of the junction unmatched. The CDR3 has 13 residues. Germline V CDR1 and CDR2: MNHNY, SVGAGI (reference sequence).

A single count supports this clone. The chain is built from TRBV28 and TRBJ1-5; the D is unclear. This CDR3 contains 15 residues. V was shortened by 5 bases and J by 0 bases, with 11 bases between the two germline ends. Germline V lookup: CDR1 MDHEN, CDR2 SYDVKM. CDR3 in DNA: TGTGCCAGCAGTCTGGTGACATTTAGCAATCAGCCCCAGCATTTT. As protein: CASSLVTFSNQPQHF.

V is TRBV12-3 or TRBV12-4 and J is TRBJ1-4; no definite D call. V was trimmed by 7 bases and J by 4 bases, leaving 10 bases between them. The CDR3 totals 13 residues. The CDR3 sequence is CASTIQSNEKLFF. CDR3 DNA sequence: TGTGCCAGCACGATCCAGAGTAATGAAAAACTGTTTTTT.

CDR3 residues: CASSPPQTPSTDTQYF. The CDR3 nucleotides are TGTGCCAGCAGTCCACCACAGACCCCTAGCACAGATACGCAGTATTTT. The V call is TRBV28, the J call TRBJ2-3, with D hard to call. There are 16 residues in the CDR3. V lost 5 bases and J 0 bases, leaving 15 bases between the germline ends. Germline CDR1 and CDR2: MDHEN and SYDVKM.

This sequence joins TRBV6-5 and TRBJ2-7; D unresolved. Germline V CDR1 and CDR2: MNHEY, SVGAGI. The CDR3 has 14 residues. With 8 bases removed from V and 2 bases from J, the gap between germline ends came to 16 bases. In DNA, the CDR3 is TGTGCCAGCGAAAAAGACCTACGGACCTACGAGCAGTACTTC. Protein: CASEKDLRTYEQYF.

The rearrangement joins TRBV6-6 to TRBJ2-1; 12 bases match TRBD2. CDR1 is MNHNY and CDR2 is SVGAGI in the germline V gene (reference sequence). With 6 bases clipped from V and 7 bases from J, the junction kept 7 bases outside the gene matches. CDR3 length: 15 residues. The CDR3 sequence is CASSGGLAGGNEQFF. The CDR3 DNA is TGTGCCAGCAGCGGGGGACTAGCGGGTGGGAATGAGCAGTTCTTC.

The chain is built from TRBV4-2 and TRBJ1-3, with 9 bases matching TRBD1. Unmatched junction bases numbered 12, after V lost 3 bases and J lost 3 bases. The CDR3 runs to 18 residues. Per the germline V gene, CDR1 is LGHNA and CDR2 is YNFKEQ. The CDR3: CASSQETGTGLGGNTIYF. The DNA of the CDR3 is TGTGCCAGCAGCCAGGAAACCGGGACAGGGTTAGGTGGAAACACCATATATTTT.

The chain carries TRBV4-2 and TRBJ1-2; 9 nucleotides line up with TRBD1. CDR3 length: 16 residues. The V gene end was trimmed by 0 bases and the J gene end by 6 bases; junction bases not matched to a gene: 8. CDR1 is LGHNA and CDR2 is YNFKEQ in the germline V gene. The CDR3 DNA reads as TGTGCCAGCAGCCAAGACCCGGACAGGGGATCCCATGGCTACACCTTC. It specifies CASSQDPDRGSHGYTF.

This chain joins TRBV7-9 and TRBJ1-2; no firm D call. CDR1 is SEHNR, CDR2 FQNEAQ, per germline (reference sequence). This CDR3 region has 15 residues. Trimming took 5 bases from V and 2 from J, leaving 15 bases between them. The CDR3 here is CASSESGYMNYGYTF. The CDR3 DNA sequence: TGTGCCAGCAGCGAAAGTGGGTACATGAACTATGGCTACACCTTC.

The chain has TRBV6-2 or TRBV6-3 and TRBJ1-1; the D is unclear. This CDR3 spans 14 amino acids. Looked up from germline, CDR1 is MNHEY and CDR2 is SVGEGT. V lost 3 bases and J lost 4, with 12 bases in between. The CDR3 loop is CASSYPPLSTEAFF. CDR3 nucleotide sequence: TGTGCCAGCAGTTATCCCCCACTCTCCACTGAAGCTTTCTTT.

The CDR3 DNA follows: TGTGCCAGCAGTCTCGACGGTAGCAATCAGCCCCAGCATTTT. Protein product: CASSLDGSNQPQHF. The chain recombines TRBV7-8 with TRBJ1-5, with D unresolved. The CDR3 is 14 residues long. Germline CDR1 reads SGHVS; CDR2 reads FQNEAQ. Deletions cut 6 bases from V and 0 bases from J, with 9 bases between.

On this clone itself: The junction shows a germline mismatch at one end, possibly a read error. This chain's CDR3 is CASSDGTRGFQHF. Here the CDR3 DNA reads TGTGCCAGCAGTGACGGGACGAGGGGTTTTCAGCACTTC. The V call is TRBV6-1, the J call TRBJ2-7; perhaps D is TRBD1 or TRBD2 (5 bases each). The germline V gene has CDR1 MNHNS and CDR2 SASEGT. The CDR3 totals 13 residues.

This rearrangement joins TRBV18 to TRBJ2-2, with D possibly TRBD2 on 6 matching bases. CDR1 KGHSH and CDR2 LQKENI come from the germline V gene. V was trimmed by 3 bases and J by 5 bases, leaving 25 bases between them. This CDR3 has 19 amino acids. CDR3 coding DNA: TGTGCCAGCTCACCCAGGCAGTTAGGAGGCGGGATCCAAACCGGGGAGCTGTTTTTT. As protein: CASSPRQLGGGIQTGELFF.

The chain is built from TRBV18 and TRBJ1-1; D gene ambiguous. This CDR3 contains 13 residues. Trimming took off 3 bases at V and 1 base at J, with 6 bases between the two ends. Germline V lookup: CDR1 KGHSH, CDR2 LQKENI. The CDR3: CASSPIPNTEAFF. CDR3 nucleotide sequence: TGTGCCAGCTCACCTATTCCGAACACTGAAGCTTTCTTT.

The chain is built from TRBV19 and TRBJ2-3; D gene uncertain. Deletions cut 11 bases from V and 1 base from J, with 13 bases between. Germline lookup yields CDR1 LNHDA and CDR2 SQIVND (reference sequence). CDR3 size: 13 residues. CDR3 in amino acids: CAGSRSGTDTQYF. The DNA of the CDR3 is TGTGCCGGAAGCCGGTCGGGCACAGATACGCAGTATTTT.

V usage is TRBV5-1 and J usage is TRBJ2-7; weak D call: TRBD2 (5 bases). In germline, CDR1 is SGHRS, CDR2 YFSETQ. Trimming pared 8 bases from V and 1 base from J, leaving 13 bases between. CDR3 length equals 13 residues. CDR3 sequence (DNA): TGCGCCAGGGAGGACGGAAAGTCCTACGAGCAGTACTTC. Protein product: CAREDGKSYEQYF.

The chain uses TRBV4-3 and TRBJ1-2, with D uncertain. The germline V gene has CDR1 LGHNA and CDR2 YSLEER. The CDR3 is 16 residues long. The germline V and J ends were trimmed by 0 bases and 4 bases, with 15 bases remaining between them. The DNA of the CDR3 is TGCGCCAGCAGCCAAGAAGCCGTTAGTAGCTCCTATGGCTACACCTTC. Encoded protein: CASSQEAVSSSYGYTF.

This rearrangement joins TRBV28 to TRBJ1-1, with D possibly being TRBD1 (6 bases). The CDR3 spans 15 residues. Germline V gene lookup returns CDR1 MDHEN and CDR2 SYDVKM. The V end was cut by 1 base, the J end by 1 base, with 10 bases between. CDR3 in amino acids: CASSLYHRENTEAFF. The CDR3 region has the DNA TGTGCCAGCAGTTTATACCACAGGGAGAACACTGAAGCTTTCTTT.

V and J are TRBV3-1 (or the pseudogene TRBV3-2) and TRBJ2-7; TRBD1 matches at 9 bases. CDR3 length: 14 amino acids. The germline V gene encodes CDR1 LGHDT and CDR2 YNNKEL (reference sequence). Trimming cost V 4 bases and J 3 bases; bases outside gene matches: 4. The CDR3 region has the DNA TGTGCCAGCAGCCGAGGGACAGGGAGCTACGAGCAGTACTTC. Translated: CASSRGTGSYEQYF.